The 26 T cell receptor beta chains in this list originate from one sample, sequenced in a study of blood T cells in healthy people across ages. A J-beta primer mix and a sample-barcoded 5' primer were used in a second PCR of about 7 to 12 cycles. MiXCR, applied by TCRdb to the 5' RACE reads, yields one record per CDR3 protein. The sample lists approximately 1.5 million distinct CDR3 sequences; about 35% were seen once. The sequenced material came from blood. All receptors come from a woman in her thirties in good health.

This clonotype has more than one count but fewer than ten. The chain uses TRBV12-3 or TRBV12-4 and TRBJ2-7, with D maybe TRBD2 (6 bases). This CDR3 region has 15 residues. With 3 bases removed from V and 0 bases from J, the gap between germline ends came to 12 bases. CDR3 region: CASSLQGLGSYEQYF. In DNA form, the CDR3 reads TGTGCCAGCAGTTTGCAGGGACTGGGCTCCTACGAGCAGTACTTC.

The rearrangement uses TRBV7-9 and TRBJ1-2; TRBD1 might be the D (6 bases). Trimming left V 5 bases short and J 6 bases short, with 10 bases between. The CDR3 has 12 residues. CDR1 and CDR2 from the germline V gene are SEHNR and FQNEAQ (reference sequence). The CDR3 nucleotides read TGTGCCAGCAGCGTACAGGGTCATGGCTACACCTTC. It yields the protein CASSVQGHGYTF.

This clonotype was counted between two and nine times. The chain recombines TRBV20-1 with TRBJ2-7; 8 bases line up with TRBD1. The junction had 8 bases not matched to a gene; V was cut back by 5 bases and J by 5 bases. The CDR3 length is 13 residues. Germline values: CDR1 DFQATT, CDR2 SNEGSKA (reference sequence). CDR3 protein: CSAETGVFDEQYF. In DNA, the CDR3 is TGCAGTGCTGAGACAGGGGTGTTCGACGAGCAGTACTTC.

The chain carries TRBV5-4 and TRBJ2-1, with D tentatively TRBD2 (6 bases). Trimming took 9 bases from V and 10 from J, leaving 32 bases between them. Germline loops: CDR1 SGHNT, CDR2 YYREEE (reference sequence). The length of the CDR3 is 17 residues. The DNA of the CDR3 is TGTGCCACCCAAGGTCGGGCTAGCGAGACTTACGGCTACGAGCAGTTCTTC. Translation: CATQGRASETYGYEQFF.

The gene calls are TRBV12-5 and TRBJ2-1; 9 bases align to TRBD2. The J call may not be correct, given that the DNA end is closer to TRBJ2-7. Looked up from germline, CDR1 is LGHNT and CDR2 is FRNRAP. CDR3 length: 16 residues. The CDR3 coding sequence is TGTGCTAGTGGTTTGGTAAATCTAGCGGGGAACAATGAGCAGTACTTC. It is translated as CASGLVNLAGNNEQYF.

The chain is built from TRBV5-4 and TRBJ1-2; a possible D gene is TRBD1 (6 bases). CDR1 is SGHNT, CDR2 YYREEE, per germline (reference sequence). The V gene lost 4 bases and the J gene lost 0 bases, with 13 bases spanning the gap. The CDR3 consists of 15 residues. CDR3 residues: CASSPHRTANYGYTF. The CDR3 region has the DNA TGTGCCAGCAGCCCCCACCGGACAGCTAACTATGGCTACACCTTC.

The gene calls are TRBV5-6 and TRBJ2-7; TRBD1 matches at 7 bases. Unmatched junction bases numbered 4, after V lost 3 bases and J lost 7 bases. The CDR3 covers 12 residues. Germline-derived CDR1 and CDR2 are SGHDT and YYEEEE. CDR3 bases: TGTGCCAGCAGCTACCCGGGACAGGAGCAGTACTTC. Protein sequence: CASSYPGQEQYF. Based on the CDR3 plus reference TRBV5-6 and TRBJ2-7, the full variable domain is DAGVTQSPTHLIKTRGQQVTLRCSPKSGHDTVSWYQQALGQGPQFIFQYYEEEERQRGNFPDRFSGHQFPNYSSELNVNALLLGDSALYLCASSYPGQEQYFGPGTRLTVT.

V gene TRBV6-2 or TRBV6-3 combines with J gene TRBJ2-4; 8 nucleotides match TRBD2. The germline gives CDR1 MNHEY, CDR2 SVGEGT. Trimming removed 2 bases from V and 4 bases from J; junction bases left unmatched: 4. The CDR3 spans 15 residues. Written as DNA, the CDR3 is TGTGCCAGCAGTTACCAGCGGGAGACAAAAAACATTCAGTACTTC. It specifies CASSYQRETKNIQYF.

The V gene is TRBV4-1, the J gene TRBJ1-2; 7 bases line up with TRBD1. This CDR3 has 15 residues. Losses at the gene ends were 1 base for V and 3 bases for J; bases not matched to a gene: 5. The germline V gene has CDR1 MGHRA and CDR2 YSYEKL. The CDR3 loop is CASSQVAGGDYGYTF. For the CDR3, the DNA is TGCGCCAGCAGCCAAGTAGCAGGGGGAGACTATGGCTACACCTTC.

V usage is TRBV13 and J usage is TRBJ1-1; no clear D gene. The ends were cut back, 5 bases at V and 4 bases at J, with 11 bases in the middle. Germline assignment: CDR1 PRHDT and CDR2 FYEKMQ (reference sequence). The CDR3 contains 13 residues. The CDR3, as DNA: TGTGCCAGCAGCGCCCTGGCGCCCACTGAAGCTTTCTTT. Translating gives CASSALAPTEAFF.

This clonotype showed up just a few times. The rearrangement uses TRBV11-2 and TRBJ2-3, with D unclear. CDR1 and CDR2 from the germline V gene are SGHAT and FQNNGV. CDR3 length equals 14 residues. Trimming removed 3 bases at V and 2 bases at J, with 9 bases between. The CDR3: CASSFLLPTDTQYF. For the CDR3, the DNA is TGTGCCAGCAGCTTTCTACTTCCCACAGATACGCAGTATTTT.

This clonotype came up a few times. The genes are TRBV10-2 and TRBJ2-3; D is ambiguous. The V gene's germline CDR1 is WSHSY and CDR2 SAAADI. This CDR3 has 14 amino acids. V was shortened by 7 bases and J by 2 bases, with 13 bases between the two germline ends. CDR3 bases: TGCGCCAGCAAAAACCCCGAAAACACAGATACGCAGTATTTT. Amino acid sequence: CASKNPENTDTQYF.

V is TRBV5-1 and J is TRBJ1-6, with a tentative D call TRBD1 (5 bases). CDR3 size: 12 residues. V lost 7 bases, J lost 10 bases, and 12 bases lay in between. The germline V gene has CDR1 SGHRS and CDR2 YFSETQ. DNA for the CDR3: TGCGCCAGCGGGGCGGAGGGGTCACCCCTCCACTTT. Its protein product is CASGAEGSPLHF.

The chain has TRBV30 and TRBJ2-7; tentatively, D is TRBD1 or TRBD2 (6 bases each). The germline CDR1 and CDR2 sequences are GTSNPN and SVGIG (reference sequence). The CDR3 sequence is 13 residues long. Trimming removed 1 base from V and 6 bases from J, with 13 bases in between. CDR3 nucleotides: TGTGCCTGGAGTGCCGGGGGCCTTAGCGAGCAGTACTTC. This translates into CAWSAGGLSEQYF.

This sequence joins TRBV28 and TRBJ2-7; 7 bases line up with TRBD1. Trimming took 7 bases from V and 2 from J; bases not matched to a gene: 11. This CDR3 region has 15 residues. Looked up from germline, CDR1 is MDHEN and CDR2 is SYDVKM. CDR3 residues: CASTPTGIYPYEQYF. The CDR3 DNA reads as TGTGCCAGCACCCCGACAGGGATATACCCCTACGAGCAGTACTTC.

This clonotype was counted between two and nine times. This chain connects TRBV20-1 to TRBJ2-1; 10 bases match TRBD2. The CDR3 sequence is 16 residues long. Germline V gene data show CDR1 as DFQATT and CDR2 as SNEGSKA (reference sequence). V was pared by 0 bases and J by 9 bases, with 11 bases of the junction left unmatched. The CDR3 coding sequence is TGCAGTGCTAGAGATCGGAGTAGCGGGAGGACGGGTGAGCAGTTCTTC. Translated, it gives CSARDRSSGRTGEQFF.

The CDR3, as DNA: TGCAGTGCTAGACCCACCTCCACGGTGGACACTGAAGCTTTCTTT. This sequence encodes CSARPTSTVDTEAFF. The chain joins TRBV20-1 to TRBJ1-1; D unclear. Germline assignment: CDR1 DFQATT and CDR2 SNEGSKA (reference sequence). The CDR3 covers 15 residues. Trimming left V 2 bases short and J 3 bases short, with 16 bases between.

CDR3 loop: CSARGNNYGYTF. The DNA of the CDR3 is TGCAGTGCTAGGGGAAATAACTATGGCTACACCTTC. The chain has TRBV20-1 and TRBJ1-2, with D uncertain. Germline CDR1 DFQATT, CDR2 SNEGSKA (reference sequence). The V and J ends lost 3 bases and 1 base respectively, with 6 bases between them. The CDR3 runs 12 residues.

This clonotype was observed a handful of times. The rearrangement uses TRBV11-2 and TRBJ2-7; 7 bases agree with TRBD1. This CDR3 is 17 amino acids long. Trimming removed 5 bases from V and 2 bases from J; junction bases left unmatched: 15. The germline CDR1 and CDR2 sequences are SGHAT and FQNNGV. For the CDR3, the DNA is TGTGCCAGCAGCCCCCATCTAGGGACAGAGTTTCCCTACGAGCAGTACTTC. Its translation is CASSPHLGTEFPYEQYF. The variable domain in full, completed from reference TRBV11-2 and TRBJ2-7, reads EAGVAQSPRYKIIEKRQSVAFWCNPISGHATLYWYQQILGQGPKLLIQFQNNGVVDDSQLPKDRFSAERLKGVDSTLKIQPAKLEDSAVYLCASSPHLGTEFPYEQYFGPGTRLTVT.

The table lists this clonotype with a count of one. This chain joins TRBV6-6 and TRBJ1-5; no clear D gene. The germline CDR1 and CDR2 sequences are MNHNY and SVGAGI (reference sequence). Trimming cost V 0 bases and J 7 bases, with 16 bases left between them. This CDR3 spans 16 amino acids. In DNA form, the CDR3 reads TGTGCCAGCAGTTACTCTTGGGGTAAGGAATTACAGCCCCAGCATTTT. Encoded protein: CASSYSWGKELQPQHF.

The chain recombines TRBV21-1 with TRBJ1-6. TRBV21-1 is assigned pseudogene status. This CDR3 spans 16 amino acids. The CDR3 loop is CASSKVAEACNSPLHF. The CDR3 DNA reads as TGTGCCAGCAGCAAAGTCGCGGAGGCTTGTAATTCACCCCTCCACTTT.

Comment on this clonotype: A read error may produce the germline difference seen at one junction end. The rearrangement joins TRBV7-3 to TRBJ2-5; the match to TRBD2 covers 15 bases. This CDR3 region has 18 residues. Germline CDR1 reads SGHTA; CDR2 reads FQGTGA. The CDR3 is CASSPGTSGGPGQGTQYF. The CDR3 region has the DNA TGTGCCAGCAGCCCAGGGACTAGCGGGGGGCCGGGCCAAGGGACCCAGTACTTC.

This clonotype was detected once. This chain joins TRBV4-3 and TRBJ2-3; the D gene could be TRBD1 or TRBD2 (5 bases each). Trimming left V 2 bases short and J 3 bases short, with 6 bases between. The CDR3 is 13 residues long. The germline CDR1 and CDR2 sequences are LGHNA and YSLEER. The CDR3 loop reads CASSQWGTDTQYF. Written as DNA, the CDR3 is TGCGCCAGCAGCCAATGGGGGACAGATACGCAGTATTTT.

This clonotype has only one observation. The chain employs TRBV30 and TRBJ1-5; D is unclear. Germline values: CDR1 GTSNPN, CDR2 SVGIG (reference sequence). V gave up 5 bases and J gave up 4 bases, with 12 bases separating them. This CDR3 region has 13 residues. CDR3 DNA: TGTGCCTGGGCGACGGGGTTGAATCAGCCCCAGCATTTT. Translating it yields CAWATGLNQPQHF.

This chain links TRBV20-1 with TRBJ2-1, with 8 bases aligning to TRBD2. The CDR3 loop spans 15 amino acids. Germline V gene data show CDR1 as DFQATT and CDR2 as SNEGSKA (reference sequence). V trimming: 3 bases; J trimming: 1 base; junction bases outside the gene matches: 5. CDR3 DNA: TGCAGTGCTAGGGCACTAGCGGTGTCCTACAATGAGCAGTTCTTC. Its translation is CSARALAVSYNEQFF.

This clonotype was counted at least ten times. The chain combines TRBV30 with TRBJ2-5, with a tentative D call TRBD2 (6 bases). CDR3 length: 16 residues. Germline CDR1 reads GTSNPN; CDR2 reads SVGIG (reference sequence). Deletions cut 2 bases from V and 4 bases from J, with 20 bases between. CDR3 DNA: TGTGCCTGGAGTTTTTCGGCGATTCGGGACTTAGAGACCCAGTACTTC. Translated, it gives CAWSFSAIRDLETQYF.